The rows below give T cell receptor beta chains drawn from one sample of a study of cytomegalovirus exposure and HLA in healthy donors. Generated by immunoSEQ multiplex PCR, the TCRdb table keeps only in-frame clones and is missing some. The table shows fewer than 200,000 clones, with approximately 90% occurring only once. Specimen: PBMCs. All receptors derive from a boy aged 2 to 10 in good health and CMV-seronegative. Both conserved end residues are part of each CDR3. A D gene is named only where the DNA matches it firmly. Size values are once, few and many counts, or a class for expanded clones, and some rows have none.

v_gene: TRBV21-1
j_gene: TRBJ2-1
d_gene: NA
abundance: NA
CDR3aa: CASSKGGGDQGLSYNEQFF
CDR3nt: TGTGCCAGCAGCAAAGGGGGGGGCGACCAAGGACTCTCCTACAATGAGCAGTTCTTC

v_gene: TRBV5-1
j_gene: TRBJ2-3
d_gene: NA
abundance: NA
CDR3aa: CASSLLTTSSTDTQYF
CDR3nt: TGCGCCAGCAGCTTGTTAACGACTTCTAGCACAGATACGCAGTATTTT

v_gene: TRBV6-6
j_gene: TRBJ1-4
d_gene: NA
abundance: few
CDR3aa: CASSFRDNEKLFF
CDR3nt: TGTGCCAGTAGCTTTCGGGATAATGAAAAACTGTTTTTT

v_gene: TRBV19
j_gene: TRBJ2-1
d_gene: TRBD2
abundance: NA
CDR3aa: CASSISTSVSYNEQFF
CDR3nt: TGTGCCAGTAGTATCTCGACTAGCGTATCCTACAATGAGCAGTTCTTC

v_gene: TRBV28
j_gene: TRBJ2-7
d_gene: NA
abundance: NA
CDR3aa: CASSFSHYEQYF
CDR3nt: TGTGCCAGCAGTTTCTCACACTACGAGCAGTACTTC

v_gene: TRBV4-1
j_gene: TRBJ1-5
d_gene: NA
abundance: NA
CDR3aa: CASSQPSRDQPQHF
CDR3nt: TGCGCCAGCAGCCAACCTTCGCGGGACCAGCCCCAGCATTTT

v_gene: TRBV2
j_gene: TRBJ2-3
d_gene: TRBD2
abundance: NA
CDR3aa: CASRRLAGGSTDTQYF
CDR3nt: TGTGCCAGCAGGAGACTAGCGGGAGGGAGCACAGATACGCAGTATTTT

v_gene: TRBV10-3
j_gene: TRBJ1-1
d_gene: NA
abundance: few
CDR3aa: CAIGHQNTEAFF
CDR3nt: TGTGCCATTGGACACCAGAACACTGAAGCTTTCTTT

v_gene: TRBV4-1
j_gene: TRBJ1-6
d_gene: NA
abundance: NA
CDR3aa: CASGRESFYNSPLHF
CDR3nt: TGCGCCAGCGGCCGAGAGAGCTTCTATAATTCACCCCTCCACTTT

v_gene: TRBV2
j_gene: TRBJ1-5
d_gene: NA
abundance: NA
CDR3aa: CASTKRRGDQPQHF
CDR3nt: TGTGCCAGCACCAAGAGGCGCGGAGATCAGCCCCAGCATTTT

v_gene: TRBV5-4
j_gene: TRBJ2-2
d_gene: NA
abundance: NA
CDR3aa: CASSWRAGELFF
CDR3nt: TGTGCCAGCAGCTGGAGGGCCGGGGAGCTGTTTTTT

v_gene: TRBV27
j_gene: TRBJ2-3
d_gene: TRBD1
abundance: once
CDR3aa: CASSSTGHTQYF
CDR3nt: TGTGCCAGCAGTTCGACAGGGCATACGCAGTATTTT

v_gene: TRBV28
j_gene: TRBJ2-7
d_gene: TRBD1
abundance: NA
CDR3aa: CASSFRRGQGLSSYEQYF
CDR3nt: TGTGCCAGCAGTTTTCGGCGCGGACAGGGGCTATCCTCCTACGAGCAGTACTTC

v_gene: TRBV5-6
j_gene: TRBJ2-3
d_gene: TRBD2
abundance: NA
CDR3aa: CASSTRLAGRGDTQYF
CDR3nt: TGTGCCAGCAGCACCAGACTAGCGGGGAGGGGAGATACGCAGTATTTT

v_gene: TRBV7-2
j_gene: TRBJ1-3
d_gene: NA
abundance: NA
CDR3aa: CASSLSQGYGNTIYF
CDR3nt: TGTGCCAGCAGCTTATCCCAGGGGTATGGAAACACCATATATTTT

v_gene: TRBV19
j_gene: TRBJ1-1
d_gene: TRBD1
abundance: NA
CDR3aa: CASKGVTTGDFTEAFF
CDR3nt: TGTGCCAGCAAAGGGGTGACGACAGGGGATTTCACTGAAGCTTTCTTT

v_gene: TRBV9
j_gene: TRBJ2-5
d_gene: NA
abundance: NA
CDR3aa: CASSDRWETQYF
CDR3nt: TGTGCCAGCAGCGACCGGTGGGAGACCCAGTACTTC

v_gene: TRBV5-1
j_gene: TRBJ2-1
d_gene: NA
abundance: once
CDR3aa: CASSVASSYNEQFF
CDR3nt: TGCGCCAGCAGCGTAGCCTCCTCCTACAATGAGCAGTTCTTC

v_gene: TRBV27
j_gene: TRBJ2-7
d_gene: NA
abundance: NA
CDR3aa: CASSPHRDEQYF
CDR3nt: TGTGCCAGCAGCCCGCACAGAGACGAGCAGTACTTC

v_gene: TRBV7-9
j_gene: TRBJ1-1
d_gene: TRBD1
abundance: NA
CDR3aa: CASSSKDRLNTEAFF
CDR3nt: TGTGCCAGCAGCTCAAAGGACAGGCTGAACACTGAAGCTTTCTTT

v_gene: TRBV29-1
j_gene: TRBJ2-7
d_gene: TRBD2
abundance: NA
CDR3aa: CSVLLAGLHEQYF
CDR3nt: TGCAGCGTATTATTAGCGGGACTCCACGAGCAGTACTTC

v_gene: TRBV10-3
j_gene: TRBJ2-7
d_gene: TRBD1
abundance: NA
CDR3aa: CAISVQEGAGEQYF
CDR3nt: TGTGCCATCAGTGTCCAAGAGGGGGCTGGCGAGCAGTACTTC

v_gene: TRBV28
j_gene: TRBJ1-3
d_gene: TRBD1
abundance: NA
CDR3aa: CASSLERDRLYF
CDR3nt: TGTGCCAGCAGTTTAGAACGGGACAGGCTATATTTT

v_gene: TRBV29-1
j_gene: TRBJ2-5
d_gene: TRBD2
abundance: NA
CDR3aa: CSVSGEPGLAYQETQYF
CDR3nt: TGCAGCGTCTCGGGGGAACCGGGACTAGCTTATCAAGAGACCCAGTACTTC

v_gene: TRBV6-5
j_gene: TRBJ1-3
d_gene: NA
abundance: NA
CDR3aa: CASSYQGNGNTIYF
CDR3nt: TGTGCCAGCAGTTACCAGGGAAATGGAAACACCATATATTTT

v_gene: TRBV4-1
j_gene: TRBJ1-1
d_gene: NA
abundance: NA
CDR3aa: CASSQGGGENAEAFF
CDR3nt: TGCGCCAGCAGCCAAGGGGGGGGCGAGAACGCTGAAGCTTTCTTT

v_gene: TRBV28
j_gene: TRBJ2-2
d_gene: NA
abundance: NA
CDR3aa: CASRVMGQGVTGELFF
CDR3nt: TGTGCCAGCAGAGTTATGGGGCAGGGTGTCACCGGGGAGCTGTTTTTT

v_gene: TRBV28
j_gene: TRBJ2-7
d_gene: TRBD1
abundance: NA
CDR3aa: CASSPGTGSTDEQYF
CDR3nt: TGTGCCAGCAGTCCCGGGACAGGGAGCACCGACGAGCAGTACTTC

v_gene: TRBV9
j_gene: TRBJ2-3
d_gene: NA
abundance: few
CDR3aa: CASSVAVGRGTDTQYF
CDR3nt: TGTGCCAGCAGCGTAGCTGTTGGGAGAGGGACAGATACGCAGTATTTT

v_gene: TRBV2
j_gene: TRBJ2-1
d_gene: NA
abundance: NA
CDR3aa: CASSESRGGFYNEQFF
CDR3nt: TGTGCCAGCAGTGAATCTCGCGGGGGCTTCTACAATGAGCAGTTCTTC